Each of the 19 T cell receptor beta chains below was sequenced from the same sample in a study of response to subunit inactivated influenza vaccine. Each CDR3 protein is one row after TCRdb ran MiXCR on the RT-PCR reads. Of 550,000 to 800,000 distinct CDR3 sequences in the sample, approximately 14% were seen once. The source material was PBMCs from blood, sampled 11 to 12 days after vaccination. The source is a man aged 50 to 59 who received an inactivated influenza vaccine.

The genes are TRBV6-2 or TRBV6-3 and TRBJ2-5, with D unclear. The CDR3 runs 14 residues. Germline V lookup: CDR1 MNHEY, CDR2 SVGEGT. V was shortened by 2 bases and J by 5 bases, with 12 bases between the two germline ends. The CDR3 here is CASSYLLFWETQYF. CDR3 coding DNA: TGTGCCAGCAGTTACCTACTATTCTGGGAGACCCAGTACTTC.

This clonotype was seen more than once but under ten times. The chain recombines TRBV6-1 with TRBJ2-7, with 8 bases aligning to TRBD2. From germline, CDR1 is MNHNS and CDR2 SASEGT. This CDR3 is built from 14 residues. With V trimmed by 7 bases and J by 3 bases, 8 bases remained unmatched. CDR3 protein: CASTPGLEGYEQYF. CDR3 DNA sequence: TGTGCCAGCACCCCGGGACTAGAGGGCTACGAGCAGTACTTC.

This clonotype has only a few counts. The V gene is TRBV29-1, the J gene TRBJ2-2, with 7 bases lining up with TRBD2. Trimming at V came to 3 bases and at J to 3 bases, leaving 4 bases not matched to a gene. Germline loops: CDR1 SQVTM, CDR2 ANQGSEA. This CDR3 spans 14 amino acids. The CDR3 is CSVDRGRDTGELFF. In nucleotides, the CDR3 is TGCAGCGTTGATAGAGGGAGGGACACCGGGGAGCTGTTTTTT.

There are many counts of this clonotype. V is TRBV4-1 and J is TRBJ2-5; 9 bases are shared with TRBD1. The germline V gene has CDR1 MGHRA and CDR2 YSYEKL. The V and J ends lost 4 bases and 0 bases, in that order; junction bases with no gene match: 3. The CDR3 is 15 residues long. This CDR3 is CASSPRDRDQETQYF. The CDR3 DNA reads as TGCGCCAGCAGCCCCCGGGACAGGGACCAAGAGACCCAGTACTTC.

This clonotype was detected only a few times. The chain is built from TRBV28 and TRBJ2-4; D is perhaps TRBD1 or TRBD2 (5 bases each). Trimming pared 2 bases from V and 3 bases from J, leaving 11 bases between. This CDR3 has 15 residues. CDR1 and CDR2 from the germline V gene are MDHEN and SYDVKM. The CDR3 loop is CASSLAGTVKNIQYF. For the CDR3, the DNA is TGTGCCAGCAGTTTAGCCGGGACGGTCAAAAACATTCAGTACTTC.

This clonotype came up a few times. V and J are TRBV20-1 and TRBJ2-4, with TRBD2 identical over 10 bases. V trimming: 3 bases; J trimming: 0 bases; junction bases outside the gene matches: 5. The CDR3 covers 16 residues. Germline loops: CDR1 DFQATT, CDR2 SNEGSKA (reference sequence). The CDR3 DNA is TGCAGTGCTAGCGGACTAGCGGCCATAGCCAAAAACATTCAGTACTTC. It translates to CSASGLAAIAKNIQYF.

This chain uses TRBV7-3 with TRBJ2-5, with 7 bases that match TRBD2. This CDR3 contains 15 residues. Germline CDR1 SGHTA, CDR2 FQGTGA. V lost 5 bases and J lost 5; bases outside the gene matches: 11. CDR3: CASSPKAGVWETQYF. The CDR3 DNA reads as TGTGCCAGCAGCCCGAAGGCGGGAGTGTGGGAGACCCAGTACTTC.

This clonotype turned up a few times. The V call is TRBV5-6, the J call TRBJ2-2; D gene ambiguous. V lost 8 bases, J lost 4 bases, and 21 bases lay in between. CDR1 is SGHDT and CDR2 is YYEEEE in the germline V gene. This CDR3 is 16 amino acids long. The CDR3 DNA is TGTGCCAGTCAATTAAACTCCTTCTTTGGCACCGGGGAGCTGTTTTTT. Protein: CASQLNSFFGTGELFF.

This clonotype was observed a few times. This chain links TRBV29-1 with TRBJ2-7; D remains ambiguous. The V end was cut by 5 bases, the J end by 0 bases, with 8 bases between. CDR1 is SQVTM and CDR2 is ANQGSEA in the germline V gene. The CDR3 sequence is 12 residues long. Here the CDR3 DNA reads TGCAGCGTTCGAGACGGCTCCTACGAGCAGTACTTC. Translated, it gives CSVRDGSYEQYF.

There are a few counts of this clonotype. The gene calls are TRBV4-1 and TRBJ2-3; 11 nucleotides match TRBD2. The CDR3 covers 17 residues. After removal of 3 bases from V and 4 bases from J, the junction contained 9 bases not matched to a gene. CDR1 and CDR2 (germline): MGHRA, YSYEKL. The DNA of the CDR3 is TGCGCCAGCAGCCATGTTATAGCGGGGGGGCCCCCAGATACGCAGTATTTT. This encodes CASSHVIAGGPPDTQYF.

The V and J genes are TRBV7-8 and TRBJ2-5, with 8 bases matching TRBD2. There are 16 residues in the CDR3. Germline V lookup: CDR1 SGHVS, CDR2 FQNEAQ. J gave up 5 bases and V 5 bases, and 13 bases lay outside the gene matches. The CDR3 here is CASSPTSAGVQETQYF. CDR3 in DNA: TGTGCCAGCAGCCCGACTTCAGCGGGAGTACAGGAGACCCAGTACTTC.

The chain is built from TRBV5-4 and TRBJ2-5; TRBD2 aligns across 16 bases. This CDR3 region has 18 residues. Germline values: CDR1 SGHNT, CDR2 YYREEE (reference sequence). V gave up 3 bases and J gave up 4 bases; unmatched junction bases: 9. CDR3 sequence: CASSSGLAGGLGPETQYF. The CDR3 nucleotides are TGTGCCAGCAGCTCGGGACTAGCGGGAGGGTTGGGCCCAGAGACCCAGTACTTC.

This clonotype was counted many times. This chain joins TRBV4-3 and TRBJ2-7; D unclear. Germline CDR1 is LGHNA and CDR2 is YSLEER. The CDR3 runs 15 residues. Trimming shortened V by 0 bases and J by 2 bases, and 11 bases separated the two germline ends. The CDR3 is CASSQDQSGPYEQYF. CDR3 coding DNA: TGCGCCAGCAGCCAAGATCAGTCCGGGCCCTACGAGCAGTACTTC.

This clonotype was detected a few times. The chain recombines TRBV7-2 with TRBJ1-2; D not resolved. V was cut by 3 bases and J by 8 bases, with 10 bases left in between. Germline values: CDR1 SGHTA, CDR2 FQGNSA. The CDR3 has 12 amino acids. The CDR3 sequence: CASSFMLEGYTF. CDR3 sequence (DNA): TGTGCCAGCAGCTTTATGTTGGAAGGCTACACCTTC.

This clonotype was observed a few times. J is TRBJ2-7 and V is TRBV29-1, with D perhaps TRBD1 (6 bases). The CDR3 contains 14 residues. Germline loops: CDR1 SQVTM, CDR2 ANQGSEA. The germline V and J ends were trimmed by 5 bases and 2 bases, with 16 bases remaining between them. CDR3 DNA sequence: TGCAGCGTTATCCGGGACACGAGGCCCTACGAGCAGTACTTC. This translates into CSVIRDTRPYEQYF.

The genes are TRBV27 and TRBJ2-5, with 10 bases identical to TRBD1. The germline V gene encodes CDR1 MNHEY and CDR2 SMNVEV (reference sequence). This CDR3 region has 15 residues. V shed 3 bases and J 5 bases; nucleotides not matched to a gene: 6. The CDR3: CASSFRDRGLETQYF. As DNA, the CDR3 is TGTGCCAGCAGTTTCCGGGACAGGGGCTTGGAGACCCAGTACTTC.

CDR3 DNA sequence: TGTGCCAGCAGCTTGGAGTCTCATGCCCGTGAGCAGTTCTTC. Protein: CASSLESHAREQFF. This chain links TRBV5-5 with TRBJ2-1; D remains ambiguous. Trimming left V 0 bases short and J 9 bases short, with 13 bases between. The CDR3 spans 14 residues. CDR1 is SGHKS and CDR2 is YYEKEE in the germline V gene (reference sequence).

This clonotype came up a few times. The chain has TRBV4-1 and TRBJ2-2, with D unresolved. The V gene's germline CDR1 is MGHRA and CDR2 YSYEKL. The CDR3 length is 15 residues. Trimming shortened V by 1 base and J by 2 bases, and 8 bases separated the two germline ends. As DNA, the CDR3 is TGCGCCAGCAGCCAAGGTCAGCCTAACACCGGGGAGCTGTTTTTT. This sequence encodes CASSQGQPNTGELFF.

Concerning this clonotype itself: Germline is not matched at one junction end, which may reflect a read error. The rearrangement joins TRBV11-2 to TRBJ2-1; TRBD1 is a possible D gene (5 bases). Looked up from germline, CDR1 is SGHAT and CDR2 is FQNNGV. The CDR3 has 15 residues. DNA of the CDR3: TGTGCCAGCAGTTTAGCAGGGTACAGGAACAATGAGCAGTTCTTC. It encodes CASSLAGYRNNEQFF.